The 3 T cell receptor beta chains given below trace back to one sample, sequenced in a study of radiation and T cells in renal cell carcinoma. Some clones are missing from TCRdb's copy, which holds only in-frame ones; the method was immunoSEQ multiplex PCR. The top ten clones hold around 1.8% of a sample with roughly 120,000 clones, roughly four fifths of them seen once. Stated time point: blood 2 weeks post-SBRT. Treatment described: 15 Gy SBRT to primary tumor, nephrectomy 4 weeks later. The specimen comprised blood, sampled from a patient whose treatment included radiotherapy and nephrectomy. Every receptor here comes from a woman aged 60-75 years with renal cell carcinoma.

The J gene is TRBJ2-7, the V gene TRBV14; D is possibly TRBD1 or TRBD2 (5 bases each). V lost 3 bases and J lost 3, with 12 bases in between. CDR1 SGHDN and CDR2 FVKESK come from the germline V gene. The CDR3 loop spans 14 amino acids. CDR3: CASSHSRGVYEQYF. CDR3 DNA sequence: TGTGCCAGCAGCCATTCCAGAGGGGTCTACGAGCAGTACTTC.

Remarks on this clone: Other DNA sequences in this sample translate to the same CDR3. The V gene is TRBV5-1, the J gene TRBJ1-2; D might be TRBD1 (6 bases). V shed 0 bases and J shed 4 bases, with 13 bases lying between them. There are 15 residues in the CDR3. In germline, CDR1 is SGHRS, CDR2 YFSETQ. As DNA, the CDR3 is TGCGCCAGCAGCTTGGCCAGGGGAGGTGGCTATGGCTACACCTTC. It encodes CASSLARGGGYGYTF. The variable domain in full, with the rest retrieved from reference TRBV5-1 and TRBJ1-2, is KAGVTQTPRYLIKTRGQQVTLSCSPISGHRSVSWYQQTPGQGLQFLFEYFSETQRNKGNFPGRFSGRQFSNSRSEMNVSTLELGDSALYLCASSLARGGGYGYTFGSGTRLTVV.

The DNA of the CDR3 is TGTGCCAGCAGCAAGGGAGGGGGCACAGATACGCAGTATTTT. It encodes CASSKGGGTDTQYF. J is TRBJ2-3 and V is TRBV7-9; 7 bases match TRBD2. V was clipped by 5 bases and J by 1 base; unmatched bases: 3. The CDR3 has 14 amino acids. CDR1 and CDR2 (germline): SEHNR, FQNEAQ (reference sequence).